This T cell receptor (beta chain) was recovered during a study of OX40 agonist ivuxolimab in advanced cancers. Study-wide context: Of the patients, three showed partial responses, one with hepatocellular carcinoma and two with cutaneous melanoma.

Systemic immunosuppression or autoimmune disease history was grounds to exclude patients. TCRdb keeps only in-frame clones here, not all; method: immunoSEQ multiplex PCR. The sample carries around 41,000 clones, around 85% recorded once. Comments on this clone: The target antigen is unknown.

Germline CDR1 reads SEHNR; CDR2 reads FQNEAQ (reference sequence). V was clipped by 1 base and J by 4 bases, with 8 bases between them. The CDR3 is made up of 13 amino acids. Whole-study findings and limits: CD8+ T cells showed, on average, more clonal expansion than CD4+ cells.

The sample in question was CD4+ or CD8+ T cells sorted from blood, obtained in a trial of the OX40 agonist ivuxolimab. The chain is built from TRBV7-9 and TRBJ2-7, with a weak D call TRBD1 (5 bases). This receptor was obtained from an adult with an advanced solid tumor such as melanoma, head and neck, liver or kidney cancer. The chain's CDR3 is CASSLERQYEQYF. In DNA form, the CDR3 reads TGTGCCAGCAGCTTAGAAAGACAGTACGAGCAGTACTTC.